These 11 T cell receptor beta chains share one sample of origin, sequenced in a study of T cell responses to AZD1222 COVID-19 vaccine. Repertoires were generated with immunoSEQ multiplex PCR, while TCRdb's copy carries only in-frame clones and drops some. The sample records roughly 130,000 clones, around 90% being singletons. The specimen comprised peripheral blood, sampled 28 days after the second AZD1222 dose. These receptors were obtained from an adult who received the AZD1222 COVID-19 vaccine.

V usage is TRBV7-9 and J usage is TRBJ2-7; D not certain. Trimming stripped 5 bases from V and 3 bases from J, with 11 bases between. The CDR3 loop spans 13 amino acids. CDR1 SEHNR and CDR2 FQNEAQ come from the germline V gene (reference sequence). Here the CDR3 DNA reads TGTGCCAGCAGCCTCTTGGACGACTACGAGCAGTACTTC. Translated: CASSLLDDYEQYF.

This chain connects TRBV7-9 to TRBJ2-3; D is unclear. This CDR3 spans 15 amino acids. Deletions cut 1 base from V and 5 bases from J, with 13 bases between. CDR1 and CDR2 (germline): SEHNR, FQNEAQ (reference sequence). As DNA, the CDR3 is TGTGCCAGCAGCTTAGTAGACCGCGGATTAGATACGCAGTATTTT. Residues: CASSLVDRGLDTQYF.

The DNA of the CDR3 is TGCGCCAGCAGTCTTGGGAGTCCCACCTACAATGAGCAGTTCTTC. Encoded protein: CASSLGSPTYNEQFF. The chain links TRBV5-1 to TRBJ2-1; tentative D call: TRBD2 (5 bases). V lost 5 bases, J lost 2 bases, and 14 bases lay in between. Germline V CDR1 and CDR2: SGHRS, YFSETQ. The CDR3 covers 15 residues.

The gene calls are TRBV4-2 and TRBJ2-3; TRBD2 matches 9 bases. The CDR3 contains 15 residues. Germline assignment: CDR1 LGHNA and CDR2 YNFKEQ. V was pared by 4 bases and J by 1 base, with 3 bases of the junction left unmatched. The CDR3 spells CASSPQRGGTDTQYF. The CDR3 bases are TGTGCCAGCAGCCCTCAGCGGGGGGGCACAGATACGCAGTATTTT.

The chain uses TRBV28 and TRBJ1-2; D may be TRBD1 (6 bases). Germline V gives CDR1 MDHEN, CDR2 SYDVKM. V lost 8 bases and J 2 bases, leaving 9 bases between the germline ends. The CDR3 sequence is 12 residues long. The CDR3 coding sequence is TGTGCCAGCTCGGACAGAAACTATGGCTACACCTTC. Amino acid sequence: CASSDRNYGYTF.

The rearrangement joins TRBV5-6 to TRBJ1-1; D possibly corresponds to TRBD1 (5 bases). CDR3 length: 14 residues. V dropped 6 bases and J dropped 3 bases, with 15 bases sitting between them. Germline V gene sequence: CDR1 SGHDT, CDR2 YYEEEE. DNA for the CDR3: TGTGCCAGCAACCCCGCGGGGGGTTACACTGAAGCTTTCTTT. This translates into CASNPAGGYTEAFF.

The rearrangement uses TRBV2 and TRBJ2-1, with D maybe TRBD2 (5 bases). The V gene lost 4 bases and the J gene lost 1 base, with 5 bases spanning the gap. Germline CDR1 reads SNHLY; CDR2 reads FYNNEI. This CDR3 comprises 13 residues. CDR3 amino acids: CASSGGSYNEQFF. The CDR3 bases are TGTGCCAGCAGTGGCGGGTCCTACAATGAGCAGTTCTTC.

The V gene is TRBV7-2, the J gene TRBJ2-3; perhaps TRBD2 as D (6 bases). This CDR3 contains 14 residues. CDR1 and CDR2 from the germline V gene are SGHTA and FQGNSA. V lost 5 bases and J lost 4, with 13 bases in between. The CDR3 bases are TGTGCCAGCAGCCCGCGGGGCCCCCCAGATACGCAGTATTTT. It encodes CASSPRGPPDTQYF.

The chain uses TRBV27 and TRBJ2-5; TRBD1 agrees at 8 bases. CDR3 length: 17 residues. The V gene end was trimmed by 5 bases and the J gene end by 1 base; junction bases not matched to a gene: 12. The germline V gene encodes CDR1 MNHEY and CDR2 SMNVEV (reference sequence). CDR3 sequence reads: CASSPGQGRLGQETQYF. As DNA, the CDR3 is TGTGCCAGCAGTCCCGGACAGGGTAGGTTAGGCCAAGAGACCCAGTACTTC.

The V call is TRBV4-3, the J call TRBJ1-4; 10 bases align to TRBD1. V lost 0 bases, J lost 6 bases, and 13 bases stayed unmatched. Germline values: CDR1 LGHNA, CDR2 YSLEER. CDR3 length: 19 amino acids. DNA for the CDR3: TGCGCCAGCAGCCAAGATCCCGACAGAATGGACAGGGGGGATGAAAAACTGTTTTTT. Translating gives CASSQDPDRMDRGDEKLFF.

As to this clone: This sample includes further DNA sequences coding for the same CDR3. V is TRBV7-9 and J is TRBJ1-3, with D possibly being TRBD1 (6 bases). The CDR3 has 15 amino acids. Trimming stripped 5 bases from V and 0 bases from J, with 11 bases between. The V gene's germline CDR1 is SEHNR and CDR2 FQNEAQ (reference sequence). CDR3 nucleotide sequence: TGTGCCAGCAGCCCCAGGGGCAGCTCTGGAAACACCATATATTTT. It translates to CASSPRGSSGNTIYF.